This T cell receptor beta chain was found in a study of T cells in Graves' hyperthyroidism and ophthalmopathy. Study findings and constraints: From stable hyperthyroidism, ophthalmopathy was separated by a 13 V-J model. Peripheral blood also featured most of the thyroid clonotypes expanded above 0.001.

Trimming stripped 1 base from V and 4 bases from J, with 8 bases between. The CDR3 extends over 13 amino acids. Germline CDR1 LGHNA, CDR2 YSLEER. A note on this clonotype: Antigen unknown.

Amplified TCR beta CDR3 regions derived from RNA transcripts. First-round RT-PCR targeting the TCR CDR3 was performed with the HTBI primer set. TCRdb redid the calling of the multiplex PCR reads with MiXCR, one entry per CDR3 protein. Found here are over 650,000 distinct CDR3 sequences, roughly 15% of them singletons; the top ten hold under 10%. The chain is built from TRBV4-3 and TRBJ2-7, with D unresolved. Sequencing was done on a sample of blood. The clonotype was recovered from a man aged 18 to 35 with Graves' hyperthyroidism. CDR3 nucleotides: TGCGCCAGCAGCCAAGTCCTAGGATACGAGCAGTACTTC. Its protein is CASSQVLGYEQYF.